This T cell receptor beta chain was captured by sequencing in a study of T-cell reconstitution after alpha-beta-depleted transplantation in children. General study points: The main origin of T-cell counts and diversity one year after transplant was newly produced T cells. Some patients showed high day-60 TCRbeta diversity, which derived from surviving recipient T cells and thymic progenitors. Several hundred rapidly expanded clones from non-depleted graft cells reportedly supplied alpha-beta T cells about two months post-transplant.

This clonotype was found many times. As yet, its antigen is unknown. Library preparation (for TCRbeta) was performed with unique molecular identifiers. TCRdb re-called the PCR reads through MiXCR, storing one row per CDR3 protein. Of fewer than 150,000 distinct CDR3 sequences listed, about a tenth are singletons. The starting material was PBMCs, mostly from graft donor cells, obtained 180 days after TCRalphabeta/CD19-depleted stem cell transplant. The receptor was isolated from a girl under three years old who had a stem cell transplant for combined immunodeficiency, so the T cells may come from the graft donor.

Written as DNA, the CDR3 is TGTGCCAGCAGTGGCCGGCTAGCGGATTACAATGAGCAGTTCTTC. Protein sequence: CASSGRLADYNEQFF. V is TRBV7-2 and J is TRBJ2-1, with TRBD2 matching over 7 bases. Germline V gene lookup returns CDR1 SGHTA and CDR2 FQGNSA. The ends lost 6 bases at V and 4 bases at J; junction bases unmatched: 9. The CDR3 extends over 15 amino acids.